This TCR beta chain derives from a study of T-cell reconstitution after alpha-beta-depleted transplantation in children. Germline CDR1 and CDR2: SQVTM and ANQGSEA. Trimming removed 4 bases from V and 4 bases from J, with 4 bases in between. CDR3 length: 11 amino acids. Preparation of the TCRbeta library involved a method that used unique molecular identifiers. TCRdb reprocessed the PCR reads with MiXCR, giving one entry per CDR3 protein. The sample shows about 610,000 distinct CDR3 sequences, about 11% of them seen only once. This clonotype was detected only a few times. The TCR originated in a human donor who donated a stem cell graft to a child with acute myeloid leukemia. The specimen comprised PBMCs from the stem cell graft donor, sampled from the stem cell graft. This sequence joins TRBV29-1 and TRBJ2-2; D remains ambiguous. CDR3 protein: CSVGATGELFF. CDR3 DNA sequence: TGCAGCGTTGGGGCCACCGGGGAGCTGTTTTTT.